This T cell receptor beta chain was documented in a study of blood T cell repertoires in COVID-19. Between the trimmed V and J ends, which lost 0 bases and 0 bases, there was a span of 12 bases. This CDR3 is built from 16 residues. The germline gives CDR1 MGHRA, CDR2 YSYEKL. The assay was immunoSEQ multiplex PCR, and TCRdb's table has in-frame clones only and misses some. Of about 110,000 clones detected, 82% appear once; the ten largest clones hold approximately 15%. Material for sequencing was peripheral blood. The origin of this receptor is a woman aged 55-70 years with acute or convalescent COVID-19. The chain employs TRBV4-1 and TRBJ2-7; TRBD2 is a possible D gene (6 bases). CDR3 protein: CASSQDRAGSSYEQYF. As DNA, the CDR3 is TGCGCCAGCAGCCAAGACCGGGCGGGGAGCTCCTACGAGCAGTACTTC.